One sample yielded the 17 T cell receptor beta chains listed below, sequenced in a study of T cell changes during pregnancy in multiple sclerosis. The method was immunoSEQ multiplex PCR; TCRdb's version includes in-frame clones alone and lacks a portion of them. The table has about 40,000 clones, around 94% seen once; the top ten hold more than 1.5%. The sequencing used peripheral blood, collected in the third trimester of pregnancy. These receptors all come from a female donor with multiple sclerosis, enrolled in a pregnancy study.

V usage is TRBV14 and J usage is TRBJ1-2, with D perhaps matching TRBD1 (5 bases). The CDR3 extends over 13 amino acids. The V gene's germline CDR1 is SGHDN and CDR2 FVKESK. Trimming pared 4 bases from V and 4 bases from J, leaving 10 bases between. The DNA of the CDR3 is TGTGCCAGCAGCCCCGGGACTACCTATGGCTACACCTTC. It specifies CASSPGTTYGYTF.

The rearrangement links TRBV7-9 to TRBJ1-5, with 7 bases identical to TRBD1. Germline V gene lookup returns CDR1 SEHNR and CDR2 FQNEAQ (reference sequence). This CDR3 comprises 14 residues. CDR3 bases: TGTGTTACAAAGGGGGCGGAGAGCAATCAGCCCCAGCATTTT. This codes for CVTKGAESNQPQHF. The full variable domain, completed using reference TRBV7-9 and TRBJ1-5, is DTGVSQNPRHKITKRGQNVTFRCDPISEHNRLYWYRQTLGQGPEFLTYFQNEAQLEKSRLLSDRFSAERPKGSFSTLEIQRTEQGDSAMYLCVTKGAESNQPQHFGDGTRLSIL.

This rearrangement joins TRBV7-2 to TRBJ1-5, with D uncertain. Looked up from germline, CDR1 is SGHTA and CDR2 is FQGNSA. This CDR3 region has 13 residues. V was shortened by 4 bases and J by 6 bases, with 10 bases between the two germline ends. DNA of the CDR3: TGTGCCAGCAGCTCGCTGCCGGGTCAGCCCCAGCATTTT. Protein sequence: CASSSLPGQPQHF.

The chain has TRBV29-1 and TRBJ2-5; TRBD1 agrees at 7 bases. The CDR3 runs 13 residues. The germline V gene has CDR1 SQVTM and CDR2 ANQGSEA. V gave up 8 bases and J gave up 5 bases; unmatched junction bases: 11. The CDR3 DNA sequence: TGCAGCCTTTCCCAGGGACAGTGGGAGACCCAGTACTTC. Protein sequence: CSLSQGQWETQYF.

The chain joins TRBV15 to TRBJ1-2, with D maybe TRBD1 (5 bases). This CDR3 contains 15 residues. V was shortened by 1 base and J by 1 base, with 10 bases between the two germline ends. CDR1 is LNHNV and CDR2 is YYDKDF in the germline V gene (reference sequence). The CDR3 nucleotides are TGTGCCACCAGCAGAGGGGTAGGGGTTAACTATGGCTACACCTTC. Its translation: CATSRGVGVNYGYTF.

This sequence joins TRBV19 and TRBJ2-1; D call uncertain. V lost 0 bases, J lost 5 bases, and 8 bases lay in between. This CDR3 is 14 amino acids long. From germline, CDR1 is LNHDA and CDR2 SQIVND (reference sequence). The CDR3 loop is CASSIDLGDNEQFF. The CDR3 coding sequence is TGTGCCAGTAGTATAGATCTCGGAGACAATGAGCAGTTCTTC. Combining the CDR3 with reference TRBV19 and TRBJ2-1 gives the whole variable domain DGGITQSPKYLFRKEGQNVTLSCEQNLNHDAMYWYRQDPGQGLRLIYYSQIVNDFQKGDIAEGYSVSREKKESFPLTVTSAQKNPTAFYLCASSIDLGDNEQFFGPGTRLTVL.

The chain has TRBV4-2 and TRBJ1-2; D might be TRBD1 (6 bases). The germline gives CDR1 LGHNA, CDR2 YNFKEQ. Deletions cut 4 bases from V and 7 bases from J, with 19 bases between. This CDR3 has 15 residues. CDR3 coding DNA: TGTGCCAGCAGCCGAGGGGGGGGCCCCCCTGGTGGCTACACCTTC. Translating gives CASSRGGGPPGGYTF.

This rearrangement joins TRBV28 to TRBJ2-3; TRBD2 matches at 7 bases. The CDR3 runs to 13 residues. V gave up 6 bases and J gave up 5 bases; unmatched junction bases: 5. CDR1 MDHEN and CDR2 SYDVKM come from the germline V gene. In DNA, the CDR3 is TGTGCCAGCAGCCCTGGGGGGGTAGATACGCAGTATTTT. It codes for CASSPGGVDTQYF.

The rearrangement links TRBV19 to TRBJ1-4; D is unresolved. The CDR3 spans 16 residues. V was cut by 3 bases and J by 3 bases, with 14 bases left in between. Germline assignment: CDR1 LNHDA and CDR2 SQIVND (reference sequence). In nucleotides, the CDR3 is TGTGCCAGTAGTATTGGGCCCACGTTCCCTAATGAAAAACTGTTTTTT. Translated, it gives CASSIGPTFPNEKLFF.

The chain employs TRBV5-1 and TRBJ1-4; possible D gene TRBD1, 6 bases. The V end lost 4 bases, the J end lost 2 bases, and 12 bases lay between the germline ends. Germline V gene lookup returns CDR1 SGHRS and CDR2 YFSETQ. CDR3 length: 15 amino acids. CDR3 sequence (DNA): TGCGCCAGCAGCACTCAGGGGCATACTAATGAAAAACTGTTTTTT. Translation: CASSTQGHTNEKLFF.

The chain employs TRBV27 and TRBJ1-6; 9 nucleotides agree with TRBD1. Looked up from germline, CDR1 is MNHEY and CDR2 is SMNVEV (reference sequence). V lost 8 bases and J lost 8; bases outside the gene matches: 13. This CDR3 region has 16 residues. CDR3 sequence: CASRLDRGFMDSPLHF. The CDR3 DNA is TGTGCCAGCCGCCTGGACAGGGGATTTATGGATTCACCCCTCCACTTT.

V is TRBV11-2 and J is TRBJ2-5; 16 nucleotides line up with TRBD2. After removal of 5 bases from V and 5 bases from J, the junction contained 5 bases not matched to a gene. This CDR3 has 16 amino acids. The germline CDR1 and CDR2 sequences are SGHAT and FQNNGV. The CDR3 DNA is TGTGCCAGCAGCAAGGGGACTAGCGGGGGGGCGGAGACCCAGTACTTC. It is translated as CASSKGTSGGAETQYF.

This chain links TRBV7-9 with TRBJ1-2; D is unresolved. Trimming removed 1 base at V and 7 bases at J, with 7 bases between. CDR3 length: 12 amino acids. CDR1 SEHNR and CDR2 FQNEAQ come from the germline V gene (reference sequence). For the CDR3, the DNA is TGTGCCAGCAGCTTAGGGGAGACTGGCTACACCTTC. Its translation: CASSLGETGYTF.

The gene calls are TRBV30 and TRBJ2-7, with D tentatively TRBD1 (6 bases). Looked up from germline, CDR1 is GTSNPN and CDR2 is SVGIG (reference sequence). This CDR3 region has 17 residues. The V end lost 5 bases, the J end lost 1 base, and 24 bases lay between the germline ends. The chain's CDR3 is CAWLPGWGTKNSYEQYF. The CDR3 DNA reads TGTGCCTGGCTCCCTGGTTGGGGGACAAAGAATTCCTACGAGCAGTACTTC.

The rearrangement links TRBV9 to TRBJ1-3; a weak D match, TRBD1 (5 bases). V lost 2 bases to trimming and J lost 5 bases, with 14 bases between them. The CDR3 has 15 amino acids. Germline-derived CDR1 and CDR2 are SGDLS and YYNGEE. The CDR3 protein is CASSVTQGNRNTIYF. CDR3 DNA: TGTGCCAGCAGCGTCACTCAGGGAAATCGAAACACCATATATTTT. The variable domain in full, completed from reference TRBV9 and TRBJ1-3, reads DSGVTQTPKHLITATGQRVTLRCSPRSGDLSVYWYQQSLDQGLQFLIQYYNGEERAKGNILERFSAQQFPDLHSELNLSSLELGDSALYFCASSVTQGNRNTIYFGEGSWLTVV.

V and J are TRBV28 and TRBJ2-1, with 9 nucleotides matching TRBD2. Germline CDR1 MDHEN, CDR2 SYDVKM. V was clipped by 7 bases and J by 0 bases; unmatched bases: 4. The length of the CDR3 is 15 residues. The CDR3 bases are TGTGCCAGCACCGCAGCGGGGGGCTCCTACAATGAGCAGTTCTTC. Translating gives CASTAAGGSYNEQFF.

The CDR3 loop reads CASSLDRTYQPQHF. The CDR3 nucleotides are TGTGCCAGCAGTTTGGACAGAACCTATCAGCCCCAGCATTTT. The chain combines TRBV2 with TRBJ1-5; perhaps TRBD1 as D (6 bases). The germline CDR1 and CDR2 sequences are SNHLY and FYNNEI. This CDR3 has 14 amino acids. Deletions cut 5 bases from V and 5 bases from J, with 13 bases between.